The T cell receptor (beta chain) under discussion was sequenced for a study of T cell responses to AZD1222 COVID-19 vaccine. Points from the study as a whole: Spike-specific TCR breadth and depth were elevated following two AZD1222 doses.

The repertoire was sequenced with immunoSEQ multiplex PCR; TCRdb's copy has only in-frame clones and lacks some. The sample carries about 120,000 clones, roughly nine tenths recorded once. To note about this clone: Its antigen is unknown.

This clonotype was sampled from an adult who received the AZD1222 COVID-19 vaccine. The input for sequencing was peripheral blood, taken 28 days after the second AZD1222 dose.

CDR3 sequence (DNA): TGTGCCAGCAGCCCTGGGTATCAGCCCCAGCATTTT. Protein sequence: CASSPGYQPQHF. The chain combines TRBV5-4 with TRBJ1-5; D call uncertain. CDR3 length equals 12 residues. Between the trimmed V and J ends, which lost 4 bases and 5 bases, there was a span of 7 bases. CDR1 is SGHNT and CDR2 is YYREEE in the germline V gene (reference sequence).